The 7 T cell receptor beta chains listed next were all sequenced from one sample in a study of blood T cell repertoires in COVID-19. Sequencing used immunoSEQ multiplex PCR; TCRdb keeps in-frame clones, though not all of them. The top ten clones hold around 2.8% of a sample with 200,000 to 250,000 clones, roughly 90% of them seen once. Sequencing input: peripheral blood. These receptors all come from a woman aged 60-70 years with acute or convalescent COVID-19.

The V call is TRBV12-3 or TRBV12-4, the J call TRBJ1-1; a weak D match, TRBD1 (5 bases). CDR3 length: 13 amino acids. V was cut by 6 bases and J by 0 bases, with 8 bases left in between. For the CDR3, the DNA is TGTGCCAGCAGATCGACAGTGAACACTGAAGCTTTCTTT. It encodes CASRSTVNTEAFF.

This clone was detected only once. The chain couples TRBV6-6 to TRBJ1-5; 8 bases are shared with TRBD1. Germline V gene sequence: CDR1 MNHNY, CDR2 SVGAGI (reference sequence). V lost 6 bases to trimming and J lost 8 bases; unmatched junction nucleotides: 9. This CDR3 has 14 residues. The CDR3 loop is CASRRQGQREPQHF. The CDR3 DNA reads TGTGCCAGCAGGCGACAGGGGCAAAGGGAGCCCCAGCATTTT.

This clone has only one observation. The genes are TRBV18 and TRBJ1-1; 8 bases align to TRBD1. The CDR3 spans 15 residues. V shed 3 bases and J 0 bases; nucleotides not matched to a gene: 3. The V gene's germline CDR1 is KGHSH and CDR2 LQKENI. The DNA of the CDR3 is TGTGCCAGCTCACCCGGACAGGGCATGAACACTGAAGCTTTCTTT. Protein sequence: CASSPGQGMNTEAFF.

V is TRBV28 and J is TRBJ2-5; TRBD2 aligns across 9 bases. CDR1 is MDHEN and CDR2 is SYDVKM in the germline V gene. The CDR3 is made up of 16 amino acids. J lost 2 bases, V lost 4 bases, and 8 bases had no gene match. The CDR3 loop is CASSSIAGDRQETQYF. CDR3 coding DNA: TGTGCCAGCAGTTCCATAGCGGGAGACCGGCAAGAGACCCAGTACTTC.

J is TRBJ1-2 and V is TRBV2; 7 positions match TRBD1. This CDR3 is 15 amino acids long. V shed 6 bases, J shed 4 bases, and the junction held 11 bases outside the gene matches. The V gene's germline CDR1 is SNHLY and CDR2 FYNNEI. The CDR3, as DNA: TGTGCCAGCAGCGAACGGACAGGCACCTTCTATGGCTACACCTTC. Its protein product is CASSERTGTFYGYTF.

The chain couples TRBV27 to TRBJ2-5; D possibly corresponds to TRBD1 (7 bases). CDR3 length: 13 amino acids. The germline CDR1 and CDR2 sequences are MNHEY and SMNVEV (reference sequence). V was pared by 2 bases and J by 7 bases, with 11 bases between. The CDR3, as DNA: TGTGCCAGCAGTTTAAGACAGGGAGGGACCCAGTACTTC. This encodes CASSLRQGGTQYF.

The count of this clone is one. The genes are TRBV11-2 and TRBJ1-5; D possibly corresponds to TRBD1 (5 bases). Germline values: CDR1 SGHAT, CDR2 FQNNGV. This CDR3 has 15 residues. V shed 2 bases and J shed 1 base, with 9 bases lying between them. The CDR3 DNA reads as TGTGCCAGCAGCTTAAGGGGTTCGAGCAATCAGCCCCAGCATTTT. Translating it yields CASSLRGSSNQPQHF. Variable domain in full (rest from reference TRBV11-2 and TRBJ1-5): EAGVAQSPRYKIIEKRQSVAFWCNPISGHATLYWYQQILGQGPKLLIQFQNNGVVDDSQLPKDRFSAERLKGVDSTLKIQPAKLEDSAVYLCASSLRGSSNQPQHFGDGTRLSIL.